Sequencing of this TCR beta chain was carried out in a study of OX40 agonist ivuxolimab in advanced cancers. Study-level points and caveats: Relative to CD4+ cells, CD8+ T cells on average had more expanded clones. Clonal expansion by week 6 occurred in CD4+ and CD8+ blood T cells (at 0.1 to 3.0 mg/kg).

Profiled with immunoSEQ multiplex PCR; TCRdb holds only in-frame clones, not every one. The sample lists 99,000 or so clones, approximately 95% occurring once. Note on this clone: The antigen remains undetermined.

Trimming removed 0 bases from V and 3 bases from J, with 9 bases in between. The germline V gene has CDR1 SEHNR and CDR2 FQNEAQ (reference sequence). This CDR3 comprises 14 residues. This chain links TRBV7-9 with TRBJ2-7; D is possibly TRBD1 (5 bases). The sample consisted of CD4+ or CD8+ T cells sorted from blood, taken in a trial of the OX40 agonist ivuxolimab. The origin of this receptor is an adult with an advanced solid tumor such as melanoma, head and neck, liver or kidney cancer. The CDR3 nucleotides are TGTGCCAGCAGCTTAGCGGGCAGGGACTACGAGCAGTACTTC. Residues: CASSLAGRDYEQYF. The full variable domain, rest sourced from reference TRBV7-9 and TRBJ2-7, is DTGVSQNPRHKITKRGQNVTFRCDPISEHNRLYWYRQTLGQGPEFLTYFQNEAQLEKSRLLSDRFSAERPKGSFSTLEIQRTEQGDSAMYLCASSLAGRDYEQYFGPGTRLTVT.